This T cell receptor (beta chain) was captured in a study of untreated major depressive disorder. The CDR3 loop spans 16 amino acids. Per germline, CDR1 MNHEY and CDR2 SMNVEV (reference sequence). The ends lost 6 bases at V and 5 bases at J; junction bases unmatched: 12. Concerning this clone itself: Its antigen remains unidentified.

The data were produced by immunoSEQ multiplex PCR, yet TCRdb's version contains in-frame clones alone and is incomplete. The sample shows just over 20,000 clones, 70% to 90% of them seen only once. Regarding the study as a whole: CD4+ T cells from depressed patients used TRBV05-01 (Vbeta 5.1) more often than controls.

Every depressed patient was matched in pairs with a non-depressed control on sex, age, current smoking status and body mass index. Source material: CD4+ T cells from PBMCs. This rearrangement joins TRBV27 to TRBJ2-5; TRBD2 agrees at 10 bases. This TCR came from a woman in her twenties or thirties in good health. In DNA form, the CDR3 reads TGTGCCAGCAGGAGCTTGTCTAGCGGGGGCGGGGAGACCCAGTACTTC. Amino acids: CASRSLSSGGGETQYF.